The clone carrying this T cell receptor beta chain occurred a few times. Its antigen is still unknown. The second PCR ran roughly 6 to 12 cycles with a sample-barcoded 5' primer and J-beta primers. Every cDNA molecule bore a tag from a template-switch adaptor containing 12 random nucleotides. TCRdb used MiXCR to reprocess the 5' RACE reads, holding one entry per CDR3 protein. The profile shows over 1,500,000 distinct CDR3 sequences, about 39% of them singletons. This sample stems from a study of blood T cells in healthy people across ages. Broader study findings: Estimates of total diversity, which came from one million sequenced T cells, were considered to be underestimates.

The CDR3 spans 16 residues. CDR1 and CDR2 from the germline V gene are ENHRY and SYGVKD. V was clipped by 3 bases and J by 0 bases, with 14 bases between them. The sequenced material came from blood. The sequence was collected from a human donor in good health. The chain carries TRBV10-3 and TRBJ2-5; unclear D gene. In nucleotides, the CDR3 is TGTGCCATCAGTGAAGGTATAGGCTCTGACCAAGAGACCCAGTACTTC. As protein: CAISEGIGSDQETQYF.